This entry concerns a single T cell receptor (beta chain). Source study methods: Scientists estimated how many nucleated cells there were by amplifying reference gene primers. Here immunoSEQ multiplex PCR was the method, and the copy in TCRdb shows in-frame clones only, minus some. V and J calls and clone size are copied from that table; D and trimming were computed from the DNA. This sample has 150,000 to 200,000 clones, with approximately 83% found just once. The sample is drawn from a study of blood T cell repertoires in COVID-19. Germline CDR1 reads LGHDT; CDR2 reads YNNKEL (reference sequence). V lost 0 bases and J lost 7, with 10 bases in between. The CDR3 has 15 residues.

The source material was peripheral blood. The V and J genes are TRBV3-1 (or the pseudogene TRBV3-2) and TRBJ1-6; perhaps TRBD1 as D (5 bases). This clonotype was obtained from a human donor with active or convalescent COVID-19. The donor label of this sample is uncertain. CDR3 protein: CASSQDGQLNSPLHF. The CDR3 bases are TGTGCCAGCAGCCAAGACGGACAACTCAATTCACCCCTCCACTTT.